Listed below are T cell receptor beta chains from one sample, sequenced in a study of blood T cells in healthy people across ages. In TCRdb, the 5' RACE reads were re-called with MiXCR into one record per CDR3 protein. The sample has 550,000 to 600,000 distinct CDR3 sequences, approximately 25% seen once. The specimen was blood. All receptors derive from a woman in her 70s in good health. Both conserved end residues are part of each CDR3. D genes are given only for firm matches. Not all rows give a size; the values are once, few, many and, for expanded clones, a class.

size	V	D	J	CDR3	DNA
NA	TRBV19	TRBD2	TRBJ2-1	CASKGSGGYNEQFF	TGTGCCAGTAAGGGTAGCGGGGGATACAATGAGCAGTTCTTC
NA	TRBV4-3	TRBD2	TRBJ2-1	CASSQEASGGHEQFF	TGCGCCAGCAGCCAAGAGGCTAGCGGGGGACATGAGCAGTTCTTC
many	TRBV12-3/TRBV12-4	TRBD1	TRBJ2-5	CASSRGQAQETQYF	TGTGCCAGCAGTCGGGGACAGGCACAAGAGACCCAGTACTTC
few	TRBV20-1	NA	TRBJ1-2	CSARTPDRNYGYTF	TGCAGTGCTAGAACCCCTGACAGAAACTATGGCTACACCTTC
few	TRBV29-1	NA	TRBJ2-7	CSVEGGGLREQYF	TGCAGCGTTGAAGGAGGGGGGCTGCGAGAGCAGTACTTC
NA	TRBV10-3	NA	TRBJ2-2	CAISEKMAGELFF	TGTGCCATCAGTGAGAAGATGGCCGGGGAGCTGTTTTTT
few	TRBV5-1	TRBD2	TRBJ2-2	CASSPGGLAGNTGELFF	TGCGCCAGCAGCCCGGGGGGACTAGCGGGGAACACCGGGGAGCTGTTTTTT
NA	TRBV29-1	TRBD1	TRBJ1-2	CSVEGLGGGYTF	TGCAGCGTTGAAGGGTTAGGGGGCGGCTACACCTTC
NA	TRBV7-2	NA	TRBJ1-1	CASSLFFAITEAFF	TGTGCCAGCAGCTTATTTTTCGCGATCACTGAAGCTTTCTTT
NA	TRBV7-2	NA	TRBJ1-1	CASSFYGMNTEAFF	TGTGCCAGCAGCTTTTACGGTATGAACACTGAAGCTTTCTTT
NA	TRBV11-2	TRBD2	TRBJ2-1	CASSGAGGLGYNEQFF	TGTGCCAGCTCCGGAGCGGGGGGGCTCGGATACAATGAGCAGTTCTTC
NA	TRBV7-2	NA	TRBJ2-7	CASSLDPESYEQYF	TGTGCCAGCAGCTTAGATCCGGAGTCCTACGAGCAGTACTTC
NA	TRBV4-3	TRBD1	TRBJ1-2	CASSQDLYRGPADDGYTF	TGCGCCAGCAGCCAAGATCTGTACAGGGGACCTGCGGATGATGGCTACACCTTC
NA	TRBV3-1	NA	TRBJ1-4	CASSLGGAGLYEKLFF	TGTGCCAGCAGCCTCGGAGGGGCAGGGTTATATGAAAAACTGTTTTTT
NA	TRBV12-3/TRBV12-4	NA	TRBJ2-2	CASSYHGELFF	TGTGCCAGCAGTTACCACGGGGAGCTGTTTTTT
few	TRBV5-4	TRBD2	TRBJ2-5	CASSIISGAKETQYF	TGTGCCAGCAGCATAATTAGCGGGGCAAAAGAGACCCAGTACTTC
few	TRBV20-1	TRBD2	TRBJ2-5	CSAWTSGFQETQYF	TGCAGTGCTTGGACTAGCGGATTTCAAGAGACCCAGTACTTC
many	TRBV10-3	TRBD1	TRBJ1-4	CATAPDRESEKLFF	TGTGCCACCGCCCCGGACAGGGAGAGTGAAAAACTGTTTTTT
NA	TRBV7-8	NA	TRBJ2-3	CASNRRGAGDTQYF	TGTGCCAGCAACAGGAGGGGGGCAGGGGATACGCAGTATTTT
NA	TRBV6-6	TRBD1	TRBJ1-1	CASSEQQGFTEAFF	TGTGCCAGCAGTGAGCAACAGGGGTTCACTGAAGCTTTCTTT
few	TRBV3-1	TRBD2	TRBJ2-5	CASSQGLAEIQETQYF	TGTGCCAGCAGCCAAGGACTAGCGGAGATACAAGAGACCCAGTACTTC
few	TRBV20-1	NA	TRBJ1-4	CSASDAEAFEKLFF	TGCAGTGCTAGTGATGCGGAGGCTTTCGAAAAACTGTTTTTT
few	TRBV9	NA	TRBJ2-2	CASSVGGGELFF	TGTGCCAGCAGCGTAGGAGGGGGGGAGCTGTTTTTT
NA	TRBV5-1	TRBD1	TRBJ2-2	CASSPQTPTGYAGELFF	TGCGCCAGCAGCCCTCAAACACCGACAGGGTATGCCGGGGAGCTGTTTTTT
few	TRBV29-1	NA	TRBJ2-5	CSVEEGAAGETQYF	TGCAGCGTTGAGGAGGGGGCAGCAGGAGAGACCCAGTACTTC
NA	TRBV6-2/TRBV6-3	TRBD1	TRBJ2-2	CASRPGGANTGELFF	TGTGCCAGCAGACCAGGGGGCGCGAACACCGGGGAGCTGTTTTTT
NA	TRBV7-2	NA	TRBJ2-7	CASSLSLDYEQYF	TGTGCCAGCAGCTTGTCACTAGACTACGAGCAGTACTTC
NA	TRBV10-3	NA	TRBJ1-6	CAITGDHGSPLHF	TGTGCCATCACGGGGGACCATGGTTCACCCCTCCACTTT
few	TRBV20-1	TRBD1	TRBJ2-7	CSAGTGSHEQYF	TGCAGTGCTGGGACAGGGTCCCACGAGCAGTACTTC
NA	TRBV7-2	TRBD1	TRBJ1-3	CATSGQLSGNTIYF	TGTGCCACCTCGGGACAGCTCTCTGGAAACACCATATATTTT
NA	TRBV7-2	NA	TRBJ1-3	CASSWSIGASGNTIYF	TGTGCCAGCAGCTGGAGCATCGGGGCCTCTGGAAACACCATATATTTT
NA	TRBV11-2	TRBD2	TRBJ2-4	CASSPTGGGVKNIQYF	TGTGCCAGCAGCCCGACTGGCGGGGGGGTCAAAAACATTCAGTACTTC
NA	TRBV29-1	NA	TRBJ2-5	CSVVGRGETQYF	TGCAGCGTTGTCGGCAGGGGCGAGACCCAGTACTTC
NA	TRBV29-1	NA	TRBJ1-2	CSVASNYGYTF	TGCAGCGTTGCGTCTAACTATGGCTACACCTTC
NA	TRBV2	NA	TRBJ1-6	CASSLMDGSSPLHF	TGTGCCAGCAGTTTAATGGACGGGAGTTCACCCCTCCACTTT
few	TRBV20-1	NA	TRBJ1-4	CSAGGYNEKLFF	TGCAGTGCGGGAGGCTATAATGAAAAACTGTTTTTT
NA	TRBV5-6	NA	TRBJ2-4	CASSLSRDRAKNIQYF	TGTGCCAGCAGCTTGTCCCGGGATCGAGCCAAAAACATTCAGTACTTC
few	TRBV6-6	TRBD2	TRBJ2-1	CASSRGRGDYNEQFF	TGTGCCAGCAGCCGTGGGCGGGGGGACTACAATGAGCAGTTCTTC
NA	TRBV2	TRBD2	TRBJ2-5	CASRLGLTRETQYF	TGTGCCAGCAGGCTGGGACTAACGCGGGAGACCCAGTACTTC
few	TRBV10-2	NA	TRBJ2-6	CASSEGVWGSGANVLTF	TGCGCCAGCAGTGAAGGGGTATGGGGCTCTGGGGCCAACGTCCTGACTTTC
NA	TRBV28	NA	TRBJ2-5	CASSLSYLDQETQYF	TGTGCCAGCAGTTTATCGTATTTGGACCAAGAGACCCAGTACTTC
NA	TRBV7-9	NA	TRBJ2-5	CASGAGATISQETQYF	TGTGCCAGCGGGGCGGGGGCCACGATATCCCAAGAGACCCAGTACTTC